These 21 T cell receptor beta chains share one sample of origin, sequenced in a study of T cells after yellow fever vaccination. Via MiXCR, TCRdb re-called the 5' RACE reads, giving one row per CDR3 protein. The sample includes some 290,000 distinct CDR3 sequences, about 10% of them seen just once. Source: CD4+ T cells sorted from PBMCs, taken 45 days after the yellow fever booster vaccination. These TCRs come from a man aged 18 to 35 who received the YFV17D yellow fever vaccine.

In this sample, this clonotype turned up a few times. The CDR3 sequence: CASSVGRNTYNEQFF. CDR3 nucleotides: TGTGCCAGCAGCGTAGGACGGAATACCTACAATGAGCAGTTCTTC. J is TRBJ2-1 and V is TRBV9; D is unclear. The germline gives CDR1 SGDLS, CDR2 YYNGEE. This CDR3 has 15 amino acids. Trimming removed 0 bases at V and 2 bases at J, with 9 bases between.

V gene TRBV6-2 or TRBV6-3 combines with J gene TRBJ2-4, with no clear D. The CDR3 sequence is 12 residues long. V was clipped by 4 bases and J by 4 bases, with 5 bases between them. The V gene's germline CDR1 is MNHEY and CDR2 SVGEGT. This CDR3 is CASSSRKNIQYF. The CDR3 DNA is TGTGCCAGCAGTTCTCGAAAAAACATTCAGTACTTC.

This clonotype was observed at least ten times. This sequence joins TRBV9 and TRBJ1-2; D is unclear. The germline V and J ends were trimmed by 0 bases and 5 bases, with 17 bases remaining between them. Per the germline V gene, CDR1 is SGDLS and CDR2 is YYNGEE. The CDR3 has 16 residues. CDR3 loop: CASSVEYPEGRYGYTF. The CDR3 nucleotides read TGTGCCAGCAGCGTAGAATATCCGGAGGGCCGTTATGGCTACACCTTC. Looking up the rest from reference TRBV9 and TRBJ1-2 gives the full variable domain: DSGVTQTPKHLITATGQRVTLRCSPRSGDLSVYWYQQSLDQGLQFLIQYYNGEERAKGNILERFSAQQFPDLHSELNLSSLELGDSALYFCASSVEYPEGRYGYTFGSGTRLTVV.

This clonotype was picked up a small number of times. CDR3 protein: CASSLAGVRDQPQHF. CDR3 DNA sequence: TGCGCCAGCAGCTTGGCAGGGGTTCGAGATCAGCCCCAGCATTTT. The chain couples TRBV5-1 to TRBJ1-5, with D possibly matching TRBD1 (6 bases). The CDR3 loop spans 15 amino acids. Germline V gene sequence: CDR1 SGHRS, CDR2 YFSETQ. The V and J ends lost 0 bases and 5 bases respectively, with 12 bases between them.

This clonotype was seen a few times. The chain links TRBV4-3 to TRBJ2-3, with 7 bases matching TRBD2. Germline trimming cut 0 bases from V and 1 base from J; bases unmatched to any gene: 4. The germline V gene encodes CDR1 LGHNA and CDR2 YSLEER. This CDR3 is built from 16 residues. CDR3 sequence (DNA): TGCGCCAGCAGCCAAGAAACGAGCGGGGGCACAGATACGCAGTATTTT. This encodes CASSQETSGGTDTQYF.

This clonotype was observed a few times. The CDR3 spells CATSRDSGRAAFF. The CDR3 nucleotides read TGTGCCACCAGCAGAGACTCCGGGAGGGCGGCTTTCTTT. V is TRBV15 and J is TRBJ1-1; D remains unclear. V gave up 0 bases and J gave up 11 bases, with 13 bases separating them. The germline V gene has CDR1 LNHNV and CDR2 YYDKDF (reference sequence). The CDR3 contains 13 residues.

This rearrangement joins TRBV6-5 to TRBJ1-1; the match to TRBD1 covers 8 bases. The length of the CDR3 is 17 residues. CDR1 MNHEY and CDR2 SVGAGI come from the germline V gene. The V segment lost 0 bases and the J segment 0 bases; nucleotides outside the gene matches: 6. The CDR3 DNA sequence: TGTGCCAGCAGTTACTCAGGACAGGGAACTGTGAACACTGAAGCTTTCTTT. Protein product: CASSYSGQGTVNTEAFF.

This clonotype was counted at least ten times. V gene TRBV5-1 combines with J gene TRBJ2-7, with 10 bases fitting TRBD1. V dropped 4 bases and J dropped 6; count of bases not matched to a gene: 4. The germline V gene encodes CDR1 SGHRS and CDR2 YFSETQ. The CDR3 is made up of 13 amino acids. In DNA form, the CDR3 reads TGCGCCAGCAGCAAGGGGGACAGGGGCGAGCAGTACGTC. Protein sequence: CASSKGDRGEQYV.

The V call is TRBV5-1, the J call TRBJ2-1; 8 bases map to TRBD1. J gave up 9 bases and V 3 bases, and 11 bases lay outside the gene matches. Germline CDR1 SGHRS, CDR2 YFSETQ. The length of the CDR3 is 15 residues. The chain's CDR3 is CASSSQGAGFAEQFF. The CDR3 coding sequence is TGCGCCAGCAGCTCCCAGGGGGCAGGGTTCGCTGAGCAGTTCTTC. Combining the CDR3 with reference TRBV5-1 and TRBJ2-1 gives the whole variable domain KAGVTQTPRYLIKTRGQQVTLSCSPISGHRSVSWYQQTPGQGLQFLFEYFSETQRNKGNFPGRFSGRQFSNSRSEMNVSTLELGDSALYLCASSSQGAGFAEQFFGPGTRLTVL.

There are many counts of this clonotype. The chain employs TRBV5-1 and TRBJ2-1, with 12 bases fitting TRBD2. Trimming at V came to 3 bases and at J to 5 bases, leaving 0 bases not matched to a gene. The V gene's germline CDR1 is SGHRS and CDR2 YFSETQ. The CDR3 is 14 amino acids. For the CDR3, the DNA is TGCGCCAGCAGCTGGACTAGCGGGAACAATGAGCAGTTCTTC. As protein: CASSWTSGNNEQFF.

This clonotype was found a few times. This rearrangement joins TRBV5-1 to TRBJ2-5; possible D gene TRBD2, 6 bases. CDR3 length equals 15 residues. Trimming shortened V by 4 bases and J by 1 base, and 14 bases separated the two germline ends. Germline V gene sequence: CDR1 SGHRS, CDR2 YFSETQ. CDR3: CASSRGTSGQETQYF. For the CDR3, the DNA is TGCGCCAGCAGCCGGGGGACTTCGGGCCAAGAGACCCAGTACTTC.

This clonotype occurred many times. The rearrangement uses TRBV7-6 and TRBJ2-5; D ambiguous. CDR1 is SGHVS, CDR2 FNYEAQ, per germline. The CDR3 contains 13 residues. V was pared by 0 bases and J by 5 bases, with 7 bases between. The CDR3 nucleotides read TGTGCCAGCAGCTTAGCAATTCAGGAGACCCAGTACTTC. It specifies CASSLAIQETQYF.

This clonotype has a handful of counts. V gene TRBV6-2 or TRBV6-3 combines with J gene TRBJ2-4; D might be TRBD1 (6 bases). The CDR3 sequence is 14 residues long. Germline V CDR1 and CDR2: MNHEY, SVGEGT. Trimming shortened V by 6 bases and J by 0 bases, and 9 bases separated the two germline ends. CDR3 amino acids: CASRTGVAKNIQYF. In DNA, the CDR3 is TGTGCCAGCAGGACAGGCGTAGCCAAAAACATTCAGTACTTC.

This clonotype was seen repeatedly, ten times or more. The V call is TRBV11-3, the J call TRBJ2-3, with TRBD2 matching over 8 bases. The CDR3 is 14 amino acids. The V gene's germline CDR1 is SGHNT and CDR2 YENEEA. V trimming: 2 bases; J trimming: 3 bases; junction bases outside the gene matches: 1. CDR3: CASSLRGGTDTQYF. The CDR3, as DNA: TGTGCCAGCAGCTTACGGGGGGGGACAGATACGCAGTATTTT. The full variable domain, completed using reference TRBV11-3 and TRBJ2-3, is EAGVVQSPRYKIIEKKQPVAFWCNPISGHNTLYWYLQNLGQGPELLIRYENEEAVDDSQLPKDRFSAERLKGVDSTLKIQPAELGDSAVYLCASSLRGGTDTQYFGPGTRLTVL.

CDR3 nucleotide sequence: TGCAGTGCTAGAGATGAGCGGGGGGGCAAAGATACGCAGTATTTT. Amino acid sequence: CSARDERGGKDTQYF. The chain combines TRBV20-1 with TRBJ2-3, with 10 bases identical to TRBD2. CDR3 length: 15 residues. The ends lost 0 bases at V and 5 bases at J; junction bases unmatched: 5. Germline assignment: CDR1 DFQATT and CDR2 SNEGSKA (reference sequence).

This clonotype was seen more than once but under ten times. The chain couples TRBV18 to TRBJ1-4; a possible D gene is TRBD1 (6 bases). The length of the CDR3 is 12 residues. Trimming took off 6 bases at V and 5 bases at J, with 7 bases between the two ends. CDR1 and CDR2 (germline): KGHSH, LQKENI. This CDR3 is CASSDRNEKLFF. The CDR3 DNA follows: TGTGCCAGCTCGGACAGAAATGAAAAACTGTTTTTT.

The chain has TRBV25-1 and TRBJ1-6, with 9 bases identical to TRBD1. Losses at the gene ends were 8 bases for V and 9 bases for J; bases not matched to a gene: 14. Germline assignment: CDR1 MGHDK and CDR2 SYGVNS. The CDR3 is 16 amino acids. This CDR3 is CASAQSGTGKGSPLHF. The CDR3 DNA follows: TGTGCCAGCGCTCAATCCGGGACAGGGAAGGGTTCACCCCTCCACTTT.

This clonotype showed up just a few times. This sequence joins TRBV6-5 and TRBJ2-4, with unresolved D. Trimming left V 5 bases short and J 0 bases short, with 14 bases between. The CDR3 totals 16 residues. Germline lookup yields CDR1 MNHEY and CDR2 SVGAGI. In DNA, the CDR3 is TGTGCCAGCAGTGCCATGGCACGATTAGCCAAAAACATTCAGTACTTC. Its protein product is CASSAMARLAKNIQYF.

This clonotype was seen more than once but under ten times. The chain links TRBV7-2 to TRBJ1-2; D remains unclear. In germline, CDR1 is SGHTA, CDR2 FQGNSA. V lost 1 base and J lost 4, with 10 bases in between. The CDR3 extends over 14 amino acids. Here the CDR3 reads CASSLGAALYGYTF. DNA of the CDR3: TGTGCCAGCAGCTTAGGGGCAGCACTCTATGGCTACACCTTC.

This clonotype was observed a handful of times. The rearrangement uses TRBV4-3 and TRBJ2-7, with 7 nucleotides matching TRBD1. V dropped 1 base and J dropped 6; count of bases not matched to a gene: 3. Per the germline V gene, CDR1 is LGHNA and CDR2 is YSLEER. CDR3 length: 13 residues. Here the CDR3 reads CASSQVYRGEQYF. CDR3 DNA: TGCGCCAGCAGCCAAGTATACAGGGGCGAGCAGTACTTC.

V and J are TRBV5-6 and TRBJ1-2; D possibly corresponds to TRBD1 (5 bases). In germline, CDR1 is SGHDT, CDR2 YYEEEE. The ends were cut back, 1 base at V and 1 base at J, with 11 bases in the middle. The CDR3 is made up of 15 amino acids. CDR3 sequence (DNA): TGTGCCAGCAGCTTGAGCCAGGGAATTAACTATGGCTACACCTTC. Residues: CASSLSQGINYGYTF.